This entry lists 27 T cell receptor beta chains sequenced from one sample in a study of technical replicates of blood from a handful of donors. Using immunoSEQ multiplex PCR, the repertoire was profiled, and TCRdb retains in-frame clones only, with some absent. The table includes 73,000 or so clones, around nine tenths detected once. The source material was T cells isolated from PBMCs. These TCRs come from a human donor in good health.

V and J are TRBV13 and TRBJ2-3; TRBD1 is a possible D gene (6 bases). Germline CDR1 and CDR2: PRHDT and FYEKMQ (reference sequence). This CDR3 contains 15 residues. V gave up 3 bases and J gave up 0 bases, with 10 bases separating them. Written as DNA, the CDR3 is TGTGCCAGCAGCTTTAGGACAGCCAGCACAGATACGCAGTATTTT. Its protein is CASSFRTASTDTQYF.

The genes are TRBV18 and TRBJ2-3; TRBD2 matches 10 bases. This CDR3 comprises 17 residues. Germline CDR1 and CDR2: KGHSH and LQKENI. The V segment lost 6 bases and the J segment 3 bases; nucleotides outside the gene matches: 12. CDR3 sequence (DNA): TGTGCCAGCTCCCCATTAACTAGCGGGATTGGTACAGATACGCAGTATTTT. Amino acids: CASSPLTSGIGTDTQYF.

This clone is a singleton in its sample. Written as DNA, the CDR3 is TGTGCCAGCAGCTTACAGGGGACTAGAAAAACAGATACGCAGTATTTT. Its translation is CASSLQGTRKTDTQYF. J is TRBJ2-3 and V is TRBV7-2; 8 positions agree with TRBD2. The V and J ends lost 2 bases and 3 bases, in that order; junction bases with no gene match: 7. The CDR3 is 16 residues long. Germline CDR1 SGHTA, CDR2 FQGNSA.

This chain joins TRBV10-3 and TRBJ2-7; 16 bases map to TRBD2. The CDR3 spans 16 residues. Germline V lookup: CDR1 ENHRY, CDR2 SYGVKD. V shed 10 bases and J 3 bases; nucleotides not matched to a gene: 9. The CDR3 loop reads CATFPGLAGGDYEQYF. The CDR3 DNA is TGTGCCACATTTCCGGGACTAGCGGGAGGGGACTACGAGCAGTACTTC.

V usage is TRBV27 and J usage is TRBJ1-3; TRBD1 might be the D (6 bases). The CDR3 runs 15 residues. Between the trimmed V and J ends, which lost 6 bases and 3 bases, there was a span of 15 bases. CDR1 is MNHEY and CDR2 is SMNVEV in the germline V gene (reference sequence). In DNA form, the CDR3 reads TGTGCCAGCAGCAAAATTACAGGGATTGGAAACACCATATATTTT. It encodes CASSKITGIGNTIYF.

The chain joins TRBV28 to TRBJ1-4, with TRBD1 as a possible D gene (5 bases). The germline gives CDR1 MDHEN, CDR2 SYDVKM. V shed 3 bases and J shed 7 bases, with 15 bases lying between them. The CDR3 totals 15 residues. CDR3 region: CASSFWGMQGEKLFF. CDR3 nucleotides: TGTGCCAGCAGTTTTTGGGGAATGCAGGGTGAAAAACTGTTTTTT. The variable domain in full, completed from reference TRBV28 and TRBJ1-4, reads DVKVTQSSRYLVKRTGEKVFLECVQDMDHENMFWYRQDPGLGLRLIYFSYDVKMKEKGDIPEGYSVSREKKERFSLILESASTNQTSMYLCASSFWGMQGEKLFFGSGTQLSVL.

The chain joins TRBV14 to TRBJ2-1; TRBD2 agrees at 12 bases. The ends lost 6 bases at V and 7 bases at J; junction bases unmatched: 7. From germline, CDR1 is SGHDN and CDR2 FVKESK. This CDR3 is 15 amino acids long. DNA of the CDR3: TGTGCCAGCAGTCTGCTAGCGGGAGGGTGGAATGAGCAGTTCTTC. Amino acids: CASSLLAGGWNEQFF.

The genes are TRBV30 and TRBJ1-2; D gene uncertain. The germline V gene encodes CDR1 GTSNPN and CDR2 SVGIG (reference sequence). The V end lost 5 bases, the J end lost 5 bases, and 9 bases lay between the germline ends. The CDR3 is 11 residues long. The CDR3 DNA follows: TGTGCCTGGGGGCAGGTTTATGGCTACACCTTC. It yields the protein CAWGQVYGYTF. Together with reference TRBV30 and TRBJ1-2, the CDR3 gives the full variable domain: SQTIHQWPATLVQPVGSPLSLECTVEGTSNPNLYWYRQAAGRGLQLLFYSVGIGQISSEVPQNLSASRPQDRQFILSSKKLLLSDSGFYLCAWGQVYGYTFGSGTRLTVV.

V is TRBV19 and J is TRBJ2-2, with TRBD1 matching over 7 bases. The CDR3 totals 14 residues. Germline assignment: CDR1 LNHDA and CDR2 SQIVND (reference sequence). V was clipped by 8 bases and J by 0 bases; unmatched bases: 3. The DNA of the CDR3 is TGTGCCAGTCGACAGGGACCGAACACCGGGGAGCTGTTTTTT. Protein sequence: CASRQGPNTGELFF.

The V call is TRBV29-1, the J call TRBJ1-4, with a weak D call TRBD1 (5 bases). The CDR3 covers 13 residues. The V gene's germline CDR1 is SQVTM and CDR2 ANQGSEA. V was trimmed by 6 bases and J by 4 bases, leaving 12 bases between them. The CDR3 bases are TGCAGCGTGGCAGGGCTCCATAATGAAAAACTGTTTTTT. Protein product: CSVAGLHNEKLFF. Based on the CDR3 plus reference TRBV29-1 and TRBJ1-4, the full variable domain is SAVISQKPSRDICQRGTSLTIQCQVDSQVTMMFWYRQQPGQSLTLIATANQGSEATYESGFVIDKFPISRPNLTFSTLTVSNMSPEDSSIYLCSVAGLHNEKLFFGSGTQLSVL.

Concerning this clone: The junction differs from germline at one of its ends, possibly a read error. The chain employs TRBV7-7 and TRBJ2-3; D possibly corresponds to TRBD1 (6 bases). The CDR3 totals 15 residues. Looked up from germline, CDR1 is SSHAT and CDR2 is FNYEAQ (reference sequence). The CDR3 loop reads CASSPYRDLTDTQYF. DNA for the CDR3: TGTGCTAGCAGCCCGTACAGGGACCTCACAGATACGCAGTATTTT.

This clone was recorded once. The chain has TRBV30 and TRBJ1-5, with a tentative D call TRBD1 (6 bases). Germline V gene lookup returns CDR1 GTSNPN and CDR2 SVGIG (reference sequence). The V and J ends lost 5 bases and 4 bases respectively, with 15 bases between them. The CDR3 has 14 amino acids. The CDR3 loop is CAWGHDRRNQPQHF. CDR3 nucleotides: TGTGCCTGGGGCCACGACAGGCGAAATCAGCCCCAGCATTTT.

V and J are TRBV5-1 and TRBJ2-6; possibly TRBD2 for D (5 bases). Trimming shortened V by 2 bases and J by 1 base, and 7 bases separated the two germline ends. This CDR3 has 15 residues. Per the germline V gene, CDR1 is SGHRS and CDR2 is YFSETQ. CDR3 in DNA: TGCGCCAGCAGCTTTTGGGAGTCTGGGGCCAACGTCCTGACTTTC. This sequence encodes CASSFWESGANVLTF.

This clone was counted once. This chain uses TRBV5-6 with TRBJ2-1; 7 nucleotides line up with TRBD2. This CDR3 is 16 amino acids long. Germline trimming cut 4 bases from V and 6 bases from J; bases unmatched to any gene: 13. The germline V gene has CDR1 SGHDT and CDR2 YYEEEE. The CDR3 sequence is CASSPFDRPGGNEQFF. The DNA of the CDR3 is TGTGCCAGCAGCCCGTTTGATAGGCCGGGGGGCAATGAGCAGTTCTTC.

The chain combines TRBV29-1 with TRBJ1-4; a possible D gene is TRBD1 (6 bases). The length of the CDR3 is 12 residues. The V end lost 5 bases, the J end lost 7 bases, and 11 bases lay between the germline ends. CDR1 is SQVTM and CDR2 is ANQGSEA in the germline V gene. The DNA of the CDR3 is TGCAGCGTTTTAACAGGGCCTGAAAAACTGTTTTTT. This codes for CSVLTGPEKLFF.

The chain employs TRBV28 and TRBJ1-2; 7 bases are a match to TRBD1. Germline trimming cut 4 bases from V and 8 bases from J; bases unmatched to any gene: 4. CDR3 length: 12 amino acids. CDR1 is MDHEN and CDR2 is SYDVKM in the germline V gene. CDR3 in DNA: TGTGCCAGCAGTTCGAGGGGGCTCGGCTACACCTTC. Its protein product is CASSSRGLGYTF.

V gene TRBV27 combines with J gene TRBJ2-1; 10 bases map to TRBD1. The germline V gene encodes CDR1 MNHEY and CDR2 SMNVEV (reference sequence). The CDR3 totals 18 residues. V gave up 5 bases and J gave up 0 bases; unmatched junction bases: 10. In nucleotides, the CDR3 is TGTGCCAGCAGTCTGGGACAGGGGCCGTTGTACTCCTACAATGAGCAGTTCTTC. Translating gives CASSLGQGPLYSYNEQFF.

This sequence joins TRBV7-2 and TRBJ1-2; TRBD1 aligns across 8 bases. Germline CDR1 and CDR2: SGHTA and FQGNSA. The CDR3 sequence is 18 residues long. The junction had 17 bases not matched to a gene; V was cut back by 3 bases and J by 5 bases. The CDR3 protein is CASSFKWTGKFARYGYTF. CDR3 in DNA: TGTGCCAGCAGCTTTAAGTGGACAGGGAAGTTCGCCAGATATGGCTACACCTTC.

This clone was detected once. The chain employs TRBV10-1 and TRBJ1-5; D perhaps matches TRBD1 (5 bases). CDR3 length: 13 amino acids. Trimming stripped 0 bases from V and 5 bases from J, with 5 bases between. CDR1 is WNHNN, CDR2 SYGVQD, per germline (reference sequence). For the CDR3, the DNA is TGCGCCAGCAGTGAGTCAGGGGATCAGCCCCAGCATTTT. Its protein is CASSESGDQPQHF.

This rearrangement joins TRBV7-6 to TRBJ2-7; 12 bases line up with TRBD2. This CDR3 region has 18 residues. Germline V gene lookup returns CDR1 SGHVS and CDR2 FNYEAQ. Losses at the gene ends were 0 bases for V and 2 bases for J; bases not matched to a gene: 8. The CDR3 sequence: CASSLATGTSGLTYEQYF. For the CDR3, the DNA is TGTGCCAGCAGCTTAGCCACCGGGACTAGCGGGCTAACCTACGAGCAGTACTTC.

The chain recombines TRBV4-2 with TRBJ2-1, with TRBD2 matching 8 bases. Trimming removed 4 bases from V and 4 bases from J; junction bases left unmatched: 12. The CDR3 runs to 17 residues. Looked up from germline, CDR1 is LGHNA and CDR2 is YNFKEQ. CDR3 bases: TGTGCCAGCAGCCCCCGGGGAACTAGCGGACTATACAATGAGCAGTTCTTC. This translates into CASSPRGTSGLYNEQFF.

The rearrangement links TRBV28 to TRBJ1-2; D not resolved. The V end lost 2 bases, the J end lost 0 bases, and 10 bases lay between the germline ends. The germline V gene encodes CDR1 MDHEN and CDR2 SYDVKM. The CDR3 is 15 amino acids. This CDR3 reads CASSLSPGANYGYTF. The DNA for the CDR3 is TGTGCCAGCAGTTTAAGCCCGGGAGCTAACTATGGCTACACCTTC.

The chain combines TRBV6-1 with TRBJ2-1, with unresolved D. V lost 2 bases, J lost 9 bases, and 11 bases lay in between. This CDR3 is built from 13 residues. From germline, CDR1 is MNHNS and CDR2 SASEGT. As DNA, the CDR3 is TGTGCCAGCAGTGAAATGGCAGTTGGTGAGCAGTTCTTC. This gives the protein CASSEMAVGEQFF.

The CDR3 loop reads CASSVGNTGELFF. The CDR3 region has the DNA TGCGCCAGCAGTGTCGGGAACACCGGGGAGCTGTTTTTT. The rearrangement joins TRBV10-1 to TRBJ2-2; no clear D. V lost 4 bases to trimming and J lost 1 base, with 4 bases between them. This CDR3 has 13 amino acids. Germline V lookup: CDR1 WNHNN, CDR2 SYGVQD (reference sequence).

The V call is TRBV29-1, the J call TRBJ2-2; 15 bases align to TRBD2. The CDR3 contains 18 residues. Germline CDR1 and CDR2: SQVTM and ANQGSEA. With 5 bases clipped from V and 7 bases from J, the junction kept 14 bases outside the gene matches. CDR3 sequence (DNA): TGCAGCGTTCAAAGCCTGGGAGGGACTAGCGGGAGGAACGGGGAGCTGTTTTTT. Its protein is CSVQSLGGTSGRNGELFF.

V gene TRBV19 combines with J gene TRBJ2-7; perhaps TRBD1 as D (5 bases). In germline, CDR1 is LNHDA, CDR2 SQIVND (reference sequence). V lost 5 bases, J lost 2 bases, and 13 bases lay in between. The CDR3 contains 14 residues. CDR3 sequence: CASSPLGVAYEQYF. For the CDR3, the DNA is TGTGCCAGTAGTCCTTTAGGGGTCGCCTACGAGCAGTACTTC.

This chain uses TRBV6-5 with TRBJ2-1, with 8 bases identical to TRBD1. The length of the CDR3 is 13 residues. The germline V gene has CDR1 MNHEY and CDR2 SVGAGI. The CDR3 coding sequence is TGTGTTATATGGGACAGGACTTACAATGAGCAGTTCTTC. The encoded protein is CVIWDRTYNEQFF.